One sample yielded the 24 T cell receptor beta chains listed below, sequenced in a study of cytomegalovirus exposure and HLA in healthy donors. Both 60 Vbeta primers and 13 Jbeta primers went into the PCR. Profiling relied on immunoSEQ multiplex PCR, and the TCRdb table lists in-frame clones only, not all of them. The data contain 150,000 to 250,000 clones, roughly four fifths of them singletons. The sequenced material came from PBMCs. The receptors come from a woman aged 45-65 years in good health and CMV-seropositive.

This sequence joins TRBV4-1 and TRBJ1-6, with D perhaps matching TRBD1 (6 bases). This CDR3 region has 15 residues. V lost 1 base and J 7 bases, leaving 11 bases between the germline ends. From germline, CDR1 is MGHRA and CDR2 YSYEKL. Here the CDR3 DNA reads TGCGCCAGCAGCCAAGTCCAGGGGTTGAATTCACCCCTCCACTTT. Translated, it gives CASSQVQGLNSPLHF.

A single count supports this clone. Written as DNA, the CDR3 is TGTGCCAGCAGCTTAGGCGGGGGCTACAATGAGCAGTTCTTC. This encodes CASSLGGGYNEQFF. The chain uses TRBV7-2 and TRBJ2-1, with 7 bases aligning to TRBD2. CDR3 length: 14 amino acids. Looked up from germline, CDR1 is SGHTA and CDR2 is FQGNSA. V shed 1 base, J shed 3 bases, and the junction held 0 bases outside the gene matches.

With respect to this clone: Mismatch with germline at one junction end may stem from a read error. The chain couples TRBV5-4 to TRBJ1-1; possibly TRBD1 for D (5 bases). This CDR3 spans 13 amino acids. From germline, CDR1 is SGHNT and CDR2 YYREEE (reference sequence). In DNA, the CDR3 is TGTGCCAGCAGGCAGGGTATGAAGACTGAAGCTTTCTTT. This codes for CASRQGMKTEAFF.

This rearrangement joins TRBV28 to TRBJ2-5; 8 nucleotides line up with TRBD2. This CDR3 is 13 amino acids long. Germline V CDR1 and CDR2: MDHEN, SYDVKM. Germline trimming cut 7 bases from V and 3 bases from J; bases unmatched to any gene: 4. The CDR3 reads CASISGGEETQYF. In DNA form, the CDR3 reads TGTGCCAGCATCTCGGGAGGGGAAGAGACCCAGTACTTC.

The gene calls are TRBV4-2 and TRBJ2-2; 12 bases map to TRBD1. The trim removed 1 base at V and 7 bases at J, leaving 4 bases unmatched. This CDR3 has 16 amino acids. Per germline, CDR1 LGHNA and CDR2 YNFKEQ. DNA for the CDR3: TGTGCCAGCAGCCAAGGGGACAGGGGGCCCGGCGGGGAGCTGTTTTTT. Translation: CASSQGDRGPGGELFF.

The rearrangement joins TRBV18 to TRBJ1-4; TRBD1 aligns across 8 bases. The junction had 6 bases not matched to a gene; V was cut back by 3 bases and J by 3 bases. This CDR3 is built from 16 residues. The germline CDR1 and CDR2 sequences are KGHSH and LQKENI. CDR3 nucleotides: TGTGCCAGCTCACCGCGCCAGGGGGCGGCTAATGAAAAACTGTTTTTT. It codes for CASSPRQGAANEKLFF. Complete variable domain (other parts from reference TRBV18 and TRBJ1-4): NAGVMQNPRHLVRRRGQEARLRCSPMKGHSHVYWYRQLPEEGLKFMVYLQKENIIDESGMPKERFSAEFPKEGPSILRIQQVVRGDSAAYFCASSPRQGAANEKLFFGSGTQLSVL.

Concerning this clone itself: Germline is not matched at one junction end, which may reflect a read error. The DNA for the CDR3 is TGTGCCGGTAGTCCTGGACAGGGGGAGATCGACGAGCAGTACTTC. As protein: CAGSPGQGEIDEQYF. The chain recombines TRBV19 with TRBJ2-7; 10 nucleotides agree with TRBD1. This CDR3 is 15 amino acids long. CDR1 and CDR2 from the germline V gene are LNHDA and SQIVND (reference sequence).

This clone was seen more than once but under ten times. CDR3 nucleotides: TGTGCCAGCACCCCCTTCAAGGGAGGTTTCTCCTACGAGCAGTACTTC. It codes for CASTPFKGGFSYEQYF. This chain connects TRBV27 to TRBJ2-7; possible D gene TRBD2, 6 bases. The length of the CDR3 is 16 residues. V lost 7 bases and J lost 0, with 19 bases in between. CDR1 and CDR2 (germline): MNHEY, SMNVEV (reference sequence).

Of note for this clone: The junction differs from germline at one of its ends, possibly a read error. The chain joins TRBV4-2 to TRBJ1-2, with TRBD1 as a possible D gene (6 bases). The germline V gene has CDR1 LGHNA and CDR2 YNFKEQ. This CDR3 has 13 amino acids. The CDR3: CASSQEDRTASYF. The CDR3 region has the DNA TGTGCCAGCAGCCAAGAGGACCGGACAGCATCATACTTC.

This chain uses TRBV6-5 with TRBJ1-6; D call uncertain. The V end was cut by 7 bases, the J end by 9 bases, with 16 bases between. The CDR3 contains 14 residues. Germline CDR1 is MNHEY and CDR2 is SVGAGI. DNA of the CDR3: TGTGCCAGCACCCCCGGCAGAGGAGGTTCACCCCTCCACTTT. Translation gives CASTPGRGGSPLHF.

This chain's CDR3 is CASSGSGGKGNQPQHF. In DNA form, the CDR3 reads TGTGCCAGTAGTGGTTCGGGGGGTAAGGGCAATCAGCCCCAGCATTTT. This chain links TRBV19 with TRBJ1-5, with a weak D call TRBD1 (5 bases). V gave up 5 bases and J gave up 2 bases, with 16 bases separating them. The CDR3 spans 16 residues. Per germline, CDR1 LNHDA and CDR2 SQIVND (reference sequence).

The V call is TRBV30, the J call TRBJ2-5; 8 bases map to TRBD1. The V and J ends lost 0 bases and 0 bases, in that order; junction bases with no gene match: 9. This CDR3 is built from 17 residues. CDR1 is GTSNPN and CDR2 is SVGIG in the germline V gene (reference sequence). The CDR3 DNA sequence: TGTGCCTGGAGTGTATACAGGGGGGCATCCTACCAAGAGACCCAGTACTTC. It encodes CAWSVYRGASYQETQYF.

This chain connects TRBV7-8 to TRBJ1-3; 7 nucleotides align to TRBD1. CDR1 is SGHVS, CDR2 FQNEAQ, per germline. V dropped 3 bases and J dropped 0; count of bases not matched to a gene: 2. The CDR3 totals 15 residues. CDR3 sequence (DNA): TGTGCCAGCAGCTTGGGACAGACCTCTGGAAACACCATATATTTT. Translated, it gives CASSLGQTSGNTIYF.

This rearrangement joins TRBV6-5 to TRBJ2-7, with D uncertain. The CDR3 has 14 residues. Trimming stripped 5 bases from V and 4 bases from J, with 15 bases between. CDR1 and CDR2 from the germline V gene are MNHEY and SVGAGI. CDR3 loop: CASSGTTTRYEQYF. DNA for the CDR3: TGTGCCAGCAGTGGCACTACTACCAGATACGAGCAGTACTTC.

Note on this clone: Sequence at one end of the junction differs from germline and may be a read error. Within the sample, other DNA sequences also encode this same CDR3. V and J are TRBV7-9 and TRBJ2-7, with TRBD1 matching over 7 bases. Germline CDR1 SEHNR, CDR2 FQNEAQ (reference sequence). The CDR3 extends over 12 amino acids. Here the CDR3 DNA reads TGTTCCAGCAGCAGACAGGGCTACGAGCAGTACTTC. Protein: CSSSRQGYEQYF.

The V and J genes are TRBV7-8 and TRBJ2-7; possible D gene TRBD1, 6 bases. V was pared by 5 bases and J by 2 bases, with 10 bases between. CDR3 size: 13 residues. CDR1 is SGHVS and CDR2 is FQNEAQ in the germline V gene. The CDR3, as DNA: TGTGCCAGCAGCACAGGGTTGACCTACGAGCAGTACTTC. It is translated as CASSTGLTYEQYF.

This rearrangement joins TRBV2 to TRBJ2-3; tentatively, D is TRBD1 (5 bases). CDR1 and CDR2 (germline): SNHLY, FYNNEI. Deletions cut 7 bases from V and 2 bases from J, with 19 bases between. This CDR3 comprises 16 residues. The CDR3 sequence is CASTRATEGATDTQYF. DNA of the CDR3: TGTGCCAGCACCCGGGCCACTGAAGGGGCCACAGATACGCAGTATTTT.

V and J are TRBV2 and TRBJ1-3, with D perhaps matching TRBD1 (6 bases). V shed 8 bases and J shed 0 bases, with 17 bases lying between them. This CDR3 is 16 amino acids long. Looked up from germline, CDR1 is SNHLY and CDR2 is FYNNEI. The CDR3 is CASCRQGISSGNTIYF. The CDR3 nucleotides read TGTGCCAGCTGCCGGCAGGGGATATCCTCTGGAAACACCATATATTTT.

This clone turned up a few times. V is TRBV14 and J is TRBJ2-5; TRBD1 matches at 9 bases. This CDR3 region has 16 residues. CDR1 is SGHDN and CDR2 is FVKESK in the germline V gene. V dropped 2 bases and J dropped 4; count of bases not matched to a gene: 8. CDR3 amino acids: CASSQRTGAARETQYF. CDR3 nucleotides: TGTGCCAGCAGCCAAAGGACAGGGGCTGCACGAGAGACCCAGTACTTC. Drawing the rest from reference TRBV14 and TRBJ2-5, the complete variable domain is EAGVTQFPSHSVIEKGQTVTLRCDPISGHDNLYWYRRVMGKEIKFLLHFVKESKQDESGMPNNRFLAERTGGTYSTLKVQPAELEDSGVYFCASSQRTGAARETQYFGPGTRLLVL.

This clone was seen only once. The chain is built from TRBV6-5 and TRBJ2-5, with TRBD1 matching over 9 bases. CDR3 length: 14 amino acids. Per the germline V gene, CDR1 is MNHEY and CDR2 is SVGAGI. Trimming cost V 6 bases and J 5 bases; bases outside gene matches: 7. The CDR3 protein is CASRSTGGRETQYF. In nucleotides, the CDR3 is TGTGCCAGCAGGTCAACAGGGGGCCGGGAGACCCAGTACTTC.

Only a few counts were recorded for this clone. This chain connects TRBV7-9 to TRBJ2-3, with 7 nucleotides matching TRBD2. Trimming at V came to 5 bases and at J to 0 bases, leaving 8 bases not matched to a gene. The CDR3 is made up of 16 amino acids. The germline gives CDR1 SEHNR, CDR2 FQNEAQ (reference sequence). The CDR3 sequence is CASSPPSGISTDTQYF. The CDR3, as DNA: TGTGCCAGCAGCCCTCCTAGCGGAATTAGCACAGATACGCAGTATTTT.

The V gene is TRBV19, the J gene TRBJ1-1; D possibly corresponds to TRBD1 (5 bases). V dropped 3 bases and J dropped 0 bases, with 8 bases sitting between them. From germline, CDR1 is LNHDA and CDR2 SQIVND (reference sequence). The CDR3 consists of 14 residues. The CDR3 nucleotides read TGTGCCAGTAGTATCCTGGGGCTGAACACTGAAGCTTTCTTT. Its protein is CASSILGLNTEAFF.

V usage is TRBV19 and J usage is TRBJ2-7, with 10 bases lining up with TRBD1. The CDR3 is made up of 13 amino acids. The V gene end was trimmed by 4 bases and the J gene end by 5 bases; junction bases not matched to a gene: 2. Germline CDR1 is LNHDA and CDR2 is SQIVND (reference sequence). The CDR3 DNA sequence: TGTGCCAGTAGTAGGGACAGGGGCAACGAGCAGTACTTC. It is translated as CASSRDRGNEQYF.

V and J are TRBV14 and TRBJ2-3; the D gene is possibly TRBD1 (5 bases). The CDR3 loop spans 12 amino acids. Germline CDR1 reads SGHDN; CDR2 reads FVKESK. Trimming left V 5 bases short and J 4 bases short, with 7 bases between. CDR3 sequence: CASSTGPDTQYF. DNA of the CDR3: TGTGCCAGCAGCACAGGCCCAGATACGCAGTATTTT.